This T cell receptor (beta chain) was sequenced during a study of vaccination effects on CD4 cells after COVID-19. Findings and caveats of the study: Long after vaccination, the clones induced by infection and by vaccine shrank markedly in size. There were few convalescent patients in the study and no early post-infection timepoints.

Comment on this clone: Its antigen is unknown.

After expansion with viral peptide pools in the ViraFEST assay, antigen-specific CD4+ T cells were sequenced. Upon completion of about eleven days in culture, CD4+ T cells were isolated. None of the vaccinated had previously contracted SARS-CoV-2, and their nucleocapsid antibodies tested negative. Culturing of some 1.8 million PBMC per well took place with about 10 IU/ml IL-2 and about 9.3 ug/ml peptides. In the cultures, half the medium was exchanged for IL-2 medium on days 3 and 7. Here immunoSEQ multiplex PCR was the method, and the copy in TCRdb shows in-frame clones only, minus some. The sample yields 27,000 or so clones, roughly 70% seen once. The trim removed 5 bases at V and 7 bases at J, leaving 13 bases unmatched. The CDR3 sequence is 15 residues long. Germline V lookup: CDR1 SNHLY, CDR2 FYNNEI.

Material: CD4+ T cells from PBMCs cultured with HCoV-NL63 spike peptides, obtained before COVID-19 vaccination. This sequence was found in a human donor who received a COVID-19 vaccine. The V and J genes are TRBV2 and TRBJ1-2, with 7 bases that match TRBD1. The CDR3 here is CASSQTDRRVGGYTF. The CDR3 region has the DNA TGTGCCAGCAGTCAAACGGACAGGAGGGTCGGTGGCTACACCTTC.